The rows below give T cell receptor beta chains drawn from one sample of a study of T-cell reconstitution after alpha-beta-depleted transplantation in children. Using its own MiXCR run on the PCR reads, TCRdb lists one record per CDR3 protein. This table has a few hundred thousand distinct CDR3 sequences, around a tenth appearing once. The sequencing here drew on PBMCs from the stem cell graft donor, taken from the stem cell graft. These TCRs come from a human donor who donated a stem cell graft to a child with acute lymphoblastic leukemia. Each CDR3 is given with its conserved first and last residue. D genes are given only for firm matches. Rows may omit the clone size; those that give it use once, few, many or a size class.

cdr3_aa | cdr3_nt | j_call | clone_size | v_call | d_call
CASSLRQNSPLHF | TGTGCCAGCAGTTTGAGACAGAATTCACCCCTCCACTTT | TRBJ1-6 | . | TRBV12-3/TRBV12-4 | .
CASSSGTGFPGELFF | TGCGCCAGCAGCTCCGGGACAGGGTTCCCCGGGGAGCTGTTTTTT | TRBJ2-2 | . | TRBV5-1 | TRBD1
CASQILGNTGELFF | TGTGCCAGCCAGATACTGGGGAACACCGGGGAGCTGTTTTTT | TRBJ2-2 | . | TRBV6-2/TRBV6-3 | .
CASSVDLGTDTQYF | TGTGCCAGCAGCGTAGATCTGGGGACAGATACGCAGTATTTT | TRBJ2-3 | . | TRBV9 | .
CASSAGQYYGYTF | TGTGCCAGCAGCGCTGGACAGTACTATGGCTACACCTTC | TRBJ1-2 | many | TRBV9 | .
CASSAYSHSFNEQFF | TGTGCCAGCAGTGCGTACTCCCACTCATTCAATGAGCAGTTCTTC | TRBJ2-1 | . | TRBV6-4 | .
CASSQDPLAGGLDTQYF | TGTGCCAGCAGCCAAGATCCGCTAGCGGGAGGCCTCGATACGCAGTATTTT | TRBJ2-3 | many | TRBV3-1 | TRBD2
CAWSVGTPGGNQPQHF | TGTGCCTGGAGTGTAGGTACGCCTGGGGGCAATCAGCCCCAGCATTTT | TRBJ1-5 | few | TRBV30 | .
CASSSRGTSGELFF | TGCGCCAGCAGCTCGCGAGGGACGTCCGGGGAGCTGTTTTTT | TRBJ2-2 | . | TRBV4-3 | .
CASSPGQGEAFF | TGTGCCAGCAGTCCAGGACAGGGTGAAGCTTTCTTT | TRBJ1-1 | . | TRBV6-2/TRBV6-3 | TRBD1
CASSWQVSTDTQYF | TGTGCCAGCAGTTGGCAGGTTAGCACAGATACGCAGTATTTT | TRBJ2-3 | few | TRBV2 | .
CASSLYRRLSPF | TGTGCCAGCAGTTTATACAGACGATTAAGCCCCTTT | TRBJ1-6 | . | TRBV27 | .
CASSPVSNQPQHF | TGTGCCAGCAGCCCCGTTTCCAATCAGCCCCAGCATTTT | TRBJ1-5 | many | TRBV7-2 | .
CSASYRSENSPLHF | TGCAGTGCTAGCTATCGATCCGAGAATTCACCCCTCCACTTT | TRBJ1-6 | many | TRBV20-1 | .
CASSQDLTGSNEKLFF | TGCGCCAGCAGCCAAGATTTAACAGGGTCGAATGAAAAACTGTTTTTT | TRBJ1-4 | few | TRBV4-3 | .
CASSPSGLGDRELFF | TGTGCCAGCAGCCCATCGGGACTAGGCGACCGGGAGCTGTTTTTT | TRBJ2-2 | . | TRBV9 | TRBD2
CASSSSAEQFF | TGTGCCAGCAGCTCTAGCGCTGAGCAGTTCTTC | TRBJ2-1 | many | TRBV4-2 | .
CASSLARTSGRGASTDTQYF | TGCGCCAGCAGCTTGGCCAGGACTAGCGGGAGAGGGGCGAGCACAGATACGCAGTATTTT | TRBJ2-3 | few | TRBV5-1 | TRBD2
CASSGASRAEAFF | TGTGCCAGCAGTGGGGCCTCGCGGGCTGAAGCTTTCTTT | TRBJ1-1 | . | TRBV2 | .
CASSLGGAKSYGYTF | TGCGCCAGCAGCTTGGGGGGCGCAAAGTCCTATGGCTACACCTTC | TRBJ1-2 | . | TRBV5-1 | .
CASSFRTGTLIEAFF | TGCGCCAGCAGCTTCCGGACCGGGACTCTAATTGAAGCTTTCTTT | TRBJ1-1 | few | TRBV5-1 | .
CASSYPPYRGSLYEQYF | TGTGCCAGCAGTTATCCCCCCTACAGGGGGTCCCTTTACGAGCAGTACTTC | TRBJ2-7 | many | TRBV28 | TRBD1
CASSRDSGNTIYF | TGTGCCAGCAGCAGGGATTCTGGAAACACCATATATTTT | TRBJ1-3 | . | TRBV6-2/TRBV6-3 | .
CASTGGGGIRAEQYF | TGTGCCAGCACCGGGGGAGGGGGTATTAGGGCGGAGCAGTACTTC | TRBJ2-7 | few | TRBV7-9 | .
CASSQRLAGSSYEQYF | TGTGCCAGCAGCCAAAGACTAGCGGGATCCTCCTACGAGCAGTACTTC | TRBJ2-7 | . | TRBV4-2 | TRBD2
CSANKGTSGRISEQYF | TGCAGTGCTAACAAAGGGACTAGCGGGAGAATTTCCGAGCAGTACTTC | TRBJ2-7 | many | TRBV20-1 | TRBD2
CASSLDILSSTDTQYF | TGTGCCAGCAGCTTAGATATTCTTTCTAGCACAGATACGCAGTATTTT | TRBJ2-3 | few | TRBV7-2 | .
CASRGRDLLNTEAFF | TGTGCCAGCAGGGGGAGGGACCTTTTGAACACTGAAGCTTTCTTT | TRBJ1-1 | few | TRBV7-2 | .